This TCR beta chain was sequenced during a study of shared clonotypes between healthy human individuals. CDR3 length: 13 amino acids. CDR1 and CDR2 (germline): SGHTA, FQGNSA. The V end was cut by 7 bases, the J end by 4 bases, with 13 bases between. Researchers ran the assay at a deep level. Profiled with immunoSEQ multiplex PCR; TCRdb holds only in-frame clones, not every one. The data hold 2 million to 2.5 million clones, with 85% to 95% observed a single time. As regards this clone: Antigen: not known.

Study-level points and caveats: Rarefaction revealed incomplete sorted-subset sequencing despite large depth. The study sampled only blood, and tissue repertoires likely differ.

The rearrangement uses TRBV7-2 and TRBJ2-5, with a tentative D call TRBD2 (5 bases). The source of this sequence is a man between 18 and 35 years old in good health. Some clones in this sample may be carry-over from other donors' samples. Material: naive CD4+ T cells from PBMCs. Subset: CD45RA+ positively selected. The chain's CDR3 is CASKLGSAETQYF. CDR3 DNA: TGTGCCAGCAAACTGGGGAGCGCAGAGACCCAGTACTTC. The entire variable domain, with the rest obtained from reference TRBV7-2 and TRBJ2-5, is as follows: GAGVSQSPSNKVTEKGKDVELRCDPISGHTALYWYRQSLGQGLEFLIYFQGNSAPDKSGLPSDRFSAERTGGSVSTLTIQRTQQEDSAVYLCASKLGSAETQYFGPGTRLLVL.